The clone carrying this T cell receptor beta chain was seen a few times. Its matching antigen is unknown. Compared with germline, one end of the junction differs, possibly owing to a read error. These data originate in a study of T cells in Graves' hyperthyroidism and ophthalmopathy. Researchers amplified the TCR beta CDR3 regions from RNA transcripts. A first-round RT-PCR of the TCR CDR3 used the HTBI primer set. TCRdb recomputed calls from the multiplex PCR reads with MiXCR, one row per CDR3 protein. The data contain 250,000 or so distinct CDR3 sequences, approximately 15% of them singletons. Study-wide results and limits: Ophthalmopathy was distinguished from stable hyperthyroidism by 13 V-J signatures.

The PBMCs had their origin in about 9.7 ml of fresh peripheral blood. Specimen: blood. The source of this sequence is a woman between 40 and 55 years old with Graves' hyperthyroidism that later progressed to Graves' ophthalmopathy.

The CDR3 region is CASSLAGVINEQFF. CDR3 in DNA: TGTGCCAGCAGTTTAGCGGGAGTTATTAATGAGCAGTTCTTC. V is TRBV7-2 and J is TRBJ2-1; 9 nucleotides align to TRBD2. The CDR3 has 14 residues. Per germline, CDR1 SGHTA and CDR2 FQGNSA.